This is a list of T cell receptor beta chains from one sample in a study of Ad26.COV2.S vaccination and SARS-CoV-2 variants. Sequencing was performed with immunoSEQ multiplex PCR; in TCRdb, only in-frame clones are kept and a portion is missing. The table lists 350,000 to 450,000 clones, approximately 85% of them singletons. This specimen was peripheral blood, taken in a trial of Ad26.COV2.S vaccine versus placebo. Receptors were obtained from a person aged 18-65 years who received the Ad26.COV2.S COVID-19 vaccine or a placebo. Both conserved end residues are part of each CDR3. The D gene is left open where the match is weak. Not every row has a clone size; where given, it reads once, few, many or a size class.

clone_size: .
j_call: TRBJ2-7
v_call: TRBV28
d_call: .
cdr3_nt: TGTGCCAGCAGTTCCCAGGGACCCGCCTACGAGCAGTACTTC
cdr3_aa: CASSSQGPAYEQYF

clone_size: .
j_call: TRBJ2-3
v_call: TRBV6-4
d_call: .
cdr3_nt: TGTGCCAGCAGGGGATACCGGAGCCGAGGGGTTTACACAGATACGCAGTATTTT
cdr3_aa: CASRGYRSRGVYTDTQYF

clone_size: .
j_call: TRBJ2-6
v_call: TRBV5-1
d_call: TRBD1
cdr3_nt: TGCGCCAGCAGCCCCCCATTCGGGGACAGGGCTCCCTCTGGGGCCAACGTCCTGACTTTC
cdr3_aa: CASSPPFGDRAPSGANVLTF

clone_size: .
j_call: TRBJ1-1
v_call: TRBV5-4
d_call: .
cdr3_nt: TGTGCCAGCAGCTTAGGGTCTGAAGCTTTCTTT
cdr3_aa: CASSLGSEAFF

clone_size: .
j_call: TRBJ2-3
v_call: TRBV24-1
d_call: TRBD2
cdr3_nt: TGTGCCACCAGTGATCCAGGACTAGCGGGAGGGTCAGATACGCAGTATTTT
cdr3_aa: CATSDPGLAGGSDTQYF

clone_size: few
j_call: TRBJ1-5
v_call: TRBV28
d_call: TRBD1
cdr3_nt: TGTGCCAGCAGTGTGGGCAGGGGGTCTATTCAGCCCCAGCATTTT
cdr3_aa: CASSVGRGSIQPQHF

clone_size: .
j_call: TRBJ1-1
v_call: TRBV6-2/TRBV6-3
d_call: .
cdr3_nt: TGTGCCAGCAGTTACTCAGGGTGGGAAGCTTTCTTT
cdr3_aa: CASSYSGWEAFF

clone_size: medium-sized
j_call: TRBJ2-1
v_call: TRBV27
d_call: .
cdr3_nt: TGTGCCAGCAGTTTGGGGAGTACCAATGAGCAGTTCTTC
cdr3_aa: CASSLGSTNEQFF

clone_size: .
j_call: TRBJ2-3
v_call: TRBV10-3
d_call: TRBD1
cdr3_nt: TGTGCCATCAGTGATGACAGGGGGCATTCCGTTGATACGCAGTATTTT
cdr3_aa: CAISDDRGHSVDTQYF

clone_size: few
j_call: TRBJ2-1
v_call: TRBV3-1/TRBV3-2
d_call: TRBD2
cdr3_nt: TGTGCCAGCAGCCGGACTAGCGGGAGGTTCTCCTACAATGAGCAGTTCTTC
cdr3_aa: CASSRTSGRFSYNEQFF

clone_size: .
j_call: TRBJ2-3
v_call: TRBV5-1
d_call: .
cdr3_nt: TGCGCCAGCAGCTTGGTGTCGCTTTCTAGCACAGATACGCAGTATTTT
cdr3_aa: CASSLVSLSSTDTQYF

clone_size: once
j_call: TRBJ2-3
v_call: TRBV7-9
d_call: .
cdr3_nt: TGTGCCAGCAGCTTGATACTGGTACTGACTAGCACAGATACGCAGTATTTT
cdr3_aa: CASSLILVLTSTDTQYF

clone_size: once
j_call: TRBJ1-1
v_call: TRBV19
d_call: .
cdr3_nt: TGTGCCAGCCACTTGTACGGTGGGAGCACTGAAGCTTTCTTT
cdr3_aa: CASHLYGGSTEAFF

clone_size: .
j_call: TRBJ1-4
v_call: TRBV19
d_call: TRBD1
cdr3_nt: TGTGCCAGTACCTGGACAGGGGCTAAGGCTAATGAAAAACTGTTTTTT
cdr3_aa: CASTWTGAKANEKLFF

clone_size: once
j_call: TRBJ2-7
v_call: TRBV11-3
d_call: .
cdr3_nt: TGTGCCAGCAGCTTAAATACGGGCCCCACCTACGAGCAGTACTTC
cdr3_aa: CASSLNTGPTYEQYF

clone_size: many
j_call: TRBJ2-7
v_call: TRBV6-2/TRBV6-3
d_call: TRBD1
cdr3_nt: TGTGCCAGCAGTTTGGACAGGGCGGCCTACGAGCAGTACTTC
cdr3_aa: CASSLDRAAYEQYF

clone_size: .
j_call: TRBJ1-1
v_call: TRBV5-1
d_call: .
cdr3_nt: TGCGCCAGCAGCTTGGAGCAGCCAGGCACTGAAGCTTTCTTT
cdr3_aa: CASSLEQPGTEAFF

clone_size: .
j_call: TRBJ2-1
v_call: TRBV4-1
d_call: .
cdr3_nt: TGCGCCAGCAGCCAAGAGTCGGATGAGCAGTTCTTC
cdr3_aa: CASSQESDEQFF

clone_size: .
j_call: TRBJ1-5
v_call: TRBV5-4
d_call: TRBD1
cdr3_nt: TGTGCCAGCAGCTTGTTTCCCGGACAGGTGCTTCATCAGCCCCAGCATTTT
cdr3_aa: CASSLFPGQVLHQPQHF

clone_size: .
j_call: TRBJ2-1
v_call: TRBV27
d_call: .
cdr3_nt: TGTGCCAGCAGTTTTCGGGGACGGGAGCAGTTCTTC
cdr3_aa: CASSFRGREQFF

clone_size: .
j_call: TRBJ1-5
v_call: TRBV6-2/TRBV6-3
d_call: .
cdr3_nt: TGTGCCAGCAGTTACTCCAGGAGGGTGGGTAATCAGCCCCAGCATTTT
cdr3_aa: CASSYSRRVGNQPQHF

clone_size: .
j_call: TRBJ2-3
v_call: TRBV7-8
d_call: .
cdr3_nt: TGTGCCAGCAGCCGTTTAGCGGATACGCAGTATTTT
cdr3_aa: CASSRLADTQYF

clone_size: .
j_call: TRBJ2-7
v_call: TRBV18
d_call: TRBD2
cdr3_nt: TGTGCCAGCTCCGTCAGGACTAGCGAGACCTACGAGCAGTACTTC
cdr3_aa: CASSVRTSETYEQYF

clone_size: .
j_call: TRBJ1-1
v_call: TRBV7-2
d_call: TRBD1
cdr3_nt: TGTGCCAGCAGCCCGGACAGGGCCGGCACTGAAGCTTTCTTT
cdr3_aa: CASSPDRAGTEAFF

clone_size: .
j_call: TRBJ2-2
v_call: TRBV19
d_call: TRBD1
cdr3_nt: TGTGCCAGTAGTATAGACTGGCAGGGGGCCGGGGAGCTGTTTTTT
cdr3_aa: CASSIDWQGAGELFF

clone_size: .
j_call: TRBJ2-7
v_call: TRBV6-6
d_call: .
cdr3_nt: TGTGCCACCACCCCTCTAAGACCTTACGAGCAGTACTTC
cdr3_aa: CATTPLRPYEQYF

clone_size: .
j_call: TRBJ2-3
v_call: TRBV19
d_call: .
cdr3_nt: TGTGCCAGTAGTAGAGCTGTATGGCAGTATTTT
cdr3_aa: CASSRAVWQYF

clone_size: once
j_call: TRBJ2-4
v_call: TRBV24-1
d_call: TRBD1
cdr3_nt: TGTGCCACCAGTGATAATGGGGACGGACAGGGGGCTAACATTCAGTACTTC
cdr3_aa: CATSDNGDGQGANIQYF

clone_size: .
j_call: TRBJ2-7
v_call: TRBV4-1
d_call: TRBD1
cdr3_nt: TGCGCCAGCAGCCAAGGTTCCTCGGACAGGGGGTACGAGCAGTACTTC
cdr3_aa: CASSQGSSDRGYEQYF

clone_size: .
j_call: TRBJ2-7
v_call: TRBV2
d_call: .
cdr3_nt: TGTGCCAGCAGGGGAAACTTATACGAGCAGTACTTC
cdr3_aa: CASRGNLYEQYF

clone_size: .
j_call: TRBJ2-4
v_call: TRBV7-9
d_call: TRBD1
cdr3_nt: TGTGCCAGCAGCTTAGCCGGGACAGGGGACATTCAGTACTTC
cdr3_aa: CASSLAGTGDIQYF

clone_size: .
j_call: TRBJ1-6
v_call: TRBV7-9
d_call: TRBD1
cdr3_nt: TGTGCCAGCAGTTTAACCACCGGGACAGAGCATTCACCCCTCCACTTT
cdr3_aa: CASSLTTGTEHSPLHF

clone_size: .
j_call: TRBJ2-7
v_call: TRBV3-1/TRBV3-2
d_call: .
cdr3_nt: TGTGCCAGCAGCCAAGTAATCGGTGTCAGACAATACGAGCAGTACTTC
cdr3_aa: CASSQVIGVRQYEQYF

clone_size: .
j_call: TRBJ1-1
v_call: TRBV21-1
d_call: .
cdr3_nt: TGTGCCAGCAGCAAAGATGAGGGGAAGAACACTGAAGCTTTCTTT
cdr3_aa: CASSKDEGKNTEAFF

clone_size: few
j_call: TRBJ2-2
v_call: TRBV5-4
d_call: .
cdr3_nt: TGTGCCAGCAGCCCGGACAGAAGCTCGAACACCGGGGAGCTGTTTTTT
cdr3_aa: CASSPDRSSNTGELFF

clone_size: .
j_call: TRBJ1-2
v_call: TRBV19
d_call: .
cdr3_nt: TGTGCCAGTAGTATCCAGAATCCGCAGGGCTATGGCTACACCTTC
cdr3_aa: CASSIQNPQGYGYTF

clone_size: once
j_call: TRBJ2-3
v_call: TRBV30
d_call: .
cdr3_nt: TGTGCCTGGAGTCTACAGGGACTGGCTGGGGATACGCAGTATTTT
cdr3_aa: CAWSLQGLAGDTQYF

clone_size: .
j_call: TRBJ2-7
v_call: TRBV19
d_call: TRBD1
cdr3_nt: TGTGCCAGTAGTATAGTCGGGACAGGAGAGTACGAGCAGTACTTC
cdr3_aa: CASSIVGTGEYEQYF

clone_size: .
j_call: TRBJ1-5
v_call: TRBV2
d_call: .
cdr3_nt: TGTGCCAGCAGGCCCGACGGCGATAATCAGCCCCAGCATTTT
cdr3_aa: CASRPDGDNQPQHF

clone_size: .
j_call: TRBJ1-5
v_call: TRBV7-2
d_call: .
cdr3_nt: TGTGCCAGCAGCTTAGATAGGGCGGGCAATCAGCCCCAGCATTTT
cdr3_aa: CASSLDRAGNQPQHF

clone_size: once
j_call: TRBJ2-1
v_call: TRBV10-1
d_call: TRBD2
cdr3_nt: TGCGCCAGCAGTGAGTCCGGCGGGAGGTATGAGCAGTTCTTC
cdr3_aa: CASSESGGRYEQFF

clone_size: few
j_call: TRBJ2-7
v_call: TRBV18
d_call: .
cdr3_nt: TGTGCCAGCTCACCACGAGGGGGAAGCTCCTACGAGCAGTACTTC
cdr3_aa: CASSPRGGSSYEQYF

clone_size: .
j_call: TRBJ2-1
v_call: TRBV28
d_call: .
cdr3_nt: TGTGCCACCACACCCTCGCCGCCTTTCAGCTCCTACAATGAGCAGTTCTTC
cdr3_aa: CATTPSPPFSSYNEQFF

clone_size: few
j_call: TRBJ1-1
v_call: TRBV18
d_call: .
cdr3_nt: TGTGCCAGCTCCCCGGGGGGAAACACTGAAGCTTTCTTT
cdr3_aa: CASSPGGNTEAFF

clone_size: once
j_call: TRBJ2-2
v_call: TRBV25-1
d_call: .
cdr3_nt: TGTGCCAGCAGTGAATATCGGCAACTCACCGGGGAGCTGTTTTTT
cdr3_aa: CASSEYRQLTGELFF

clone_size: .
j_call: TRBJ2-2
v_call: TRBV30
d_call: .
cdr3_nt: TGTGCCTGCCCGGAACAGGGTCGAACCGGGGAGCTGTTTTTT
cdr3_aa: CACPEQGRTGELFF

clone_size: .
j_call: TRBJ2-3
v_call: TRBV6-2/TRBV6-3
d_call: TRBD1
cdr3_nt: TGTGCCAGCAGCCACCGGGACAGGGTATTGAATACGCAGTATTTT
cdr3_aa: CASSHRDRVLNTQYF

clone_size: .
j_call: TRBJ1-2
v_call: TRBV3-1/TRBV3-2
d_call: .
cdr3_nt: TGTGCCAGCAGCCAAGACAGAGGTAACTATGGCTACACCTTC
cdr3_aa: CASSQDRGNYGYTF

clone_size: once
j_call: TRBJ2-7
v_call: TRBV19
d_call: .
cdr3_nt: TGTGCCAGCGGGGGCTGGGGAGGATACGAGCAGTACTTC
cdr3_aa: CASGGWGGYEQYF

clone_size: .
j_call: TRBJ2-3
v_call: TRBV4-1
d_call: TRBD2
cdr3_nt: TGCGCCAGCAGCCCCTTGAGGACTAGCGGGGCCACAGATACGCAGTATTTT
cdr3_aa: CASSPLRTSGATDTQYF

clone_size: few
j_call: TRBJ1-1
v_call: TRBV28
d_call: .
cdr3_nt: TGTGCCAGCACCCCACTCCGGGGTGAAGCTTTCTTT
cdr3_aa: CASTPLRGEAFF

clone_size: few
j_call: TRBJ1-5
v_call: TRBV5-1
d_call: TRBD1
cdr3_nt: TGCGCCAGCAGCTTGTACCCCCAGGGGGCCGTGGGGAATCAGCCCCAGCATTTT
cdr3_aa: CASSLYPQGAVGNQPQHF

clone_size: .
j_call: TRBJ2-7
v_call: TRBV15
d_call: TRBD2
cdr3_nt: TGTGCCACCAGCGGGGGGGGTGGCGGGTCCTACGAGCAGTACTTC
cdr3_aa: CATSGGGGGSYEQYF

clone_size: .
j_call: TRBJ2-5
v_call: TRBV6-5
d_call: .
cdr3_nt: TGTGCCAGCAGTTACAACAGCGGAAATCTCCAAGAGACCCAGTACTTC
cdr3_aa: CASSYNSGNLQETQYF